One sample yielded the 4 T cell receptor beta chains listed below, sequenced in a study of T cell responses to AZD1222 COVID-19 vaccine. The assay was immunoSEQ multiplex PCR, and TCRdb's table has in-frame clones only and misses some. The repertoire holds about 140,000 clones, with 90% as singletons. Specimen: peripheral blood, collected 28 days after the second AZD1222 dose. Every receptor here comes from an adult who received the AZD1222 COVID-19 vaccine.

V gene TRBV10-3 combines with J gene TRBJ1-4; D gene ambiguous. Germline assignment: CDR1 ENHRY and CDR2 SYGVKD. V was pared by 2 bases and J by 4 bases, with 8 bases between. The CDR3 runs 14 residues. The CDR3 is CAISERESNEKLFF. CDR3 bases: TGTGCCATCAGTGAGCGGGAGAGTAATGAAAAACTGTTTTTT.

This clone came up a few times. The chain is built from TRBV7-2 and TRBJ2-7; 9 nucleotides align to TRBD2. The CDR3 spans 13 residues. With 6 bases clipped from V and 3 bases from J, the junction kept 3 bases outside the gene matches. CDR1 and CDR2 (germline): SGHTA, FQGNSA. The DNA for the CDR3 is TGTGCCAGCAGGGGTAGCGGGAGCTACGAGCAGTACTTC. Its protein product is CASRGSGSYEQYF.

The CDR3 loop is CASSQVEGGYNEQFF. Here the CDR3 DNA reads TGTGCCAGCAGCCAAGTTGAGGGGGGCTACAATGAGCAGTTCTTC. The chain uses TRBV14 and TRBJ2-1, with D perhaps given as TRBD1 or TRBD2 (6 bases each). Trimming pared 1 base from V and 3 bases from J, leaving 10 bases between. This CDR3 is built from 15 residues. CDR1 and CDR2 from the germline V gene are SGHDN and FVKESK.

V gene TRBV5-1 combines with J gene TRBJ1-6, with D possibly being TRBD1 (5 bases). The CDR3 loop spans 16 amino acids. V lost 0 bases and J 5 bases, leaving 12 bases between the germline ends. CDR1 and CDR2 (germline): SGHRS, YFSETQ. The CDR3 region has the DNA TGCGCCAGCAGCTTGGTGGGCAGGGATAATAATTCACCCCTCCACTTT. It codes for CASSLVGRDNNSPLHF.